The 32 T cell receptor beta chains below come from one sample, sequenced in a study of T cell responses to AZD1222 COVID-19 vaccine. TCRdb keeps only in-frame clones here, not all; method: immunoSEQ multiplex PCR. There are about 160,000 clones in the sample; more than 85% occur only once, and 3.3% lies in the top ten. Sequencing was performed on peripheral blood, taken 28 days after the second AZD1222 dose. Receptors were obtained from an adult who received the AZD1222 COVID-19 vaccine.

V and J are TRBV24-1 and TRBJ1-2; TRBD1 is a possible D gene (5 bases). The V gene lost 4 bases and the J gene lost 8 bases, with 10 bases spanning the gap. This CDR3 is 12 amino acids long. The germline V gene encodes CDR1 KGHDR and CDR2 SFDVKD. Here the CDR3 reads CATSDSGIGYTF. The CDR3 DNA sequence: TGTGCCACCAGTGACTCAGGGATCGGCTACACCTTC.

The V and J genes are TRBV28 and TRBJ2-7; TRBD2 matches 9 bases. The germline CDR1 and CDR2 sequences are MDHEN and SYDVKM. J lost 9 bases, V lost 6 bases, and 9 bases had no gene match. The CDR3 extends over 13 amino acids. As DNA, the CDR3 is TGTGCCAGCAGAAGGCTAGCGGGATTGGTGCAGTACTTC. Its translation is CASRRLAGLVQYF.

V and J are TRBV5-6 and TRBJ1-2; D gene uncertain. There are 17 residues in the CDR3. Trimming left V 0 bases short and J 4 bases short, with 19 bases between. Germline lookup yields CDR1 SGHDT and CDR2 YYEEEE. CDR3 protein: CASSLDPARKYGYGYTF. The CDR3, as DNA: TGTGCCAGCAGCTTGGATCCGGCCAGAAAGTACGGCTATGGCTACACCTTC. Based on the CDR3 plus reference TRBV5-6 and TRBJ1-2, the full variable domain is DAGVTQSPTHLIKTRGQQVTLRCSPKSGHDTVSWYQQALGQGPQFIFQYYEEEERQRGNFPDRFSGHQFPNYSSELNVNALLLGDSALYLCASSLDPARKYGYGYTFGSGTRLTVV.

The chain uses TRBV6-5 and TRBJ1-5; possibly TRBD1 for D (6 bases). Trimming took 6 bases from V and 3 from J, leaving 12 bases between them. Germline loops: CDR1 MNHEY, CDR2 SVGAGI. The length of the CDR3 is 14 residues. The CDR3 sequence is CASRRTDFNQPQHF. The CDR3 DNA reads TGTGCCAGCAGGAGGACAGATTTCAATCAGCCCCAGCATTTT.

V is TRBV28 and J is TRBJ1-5, with D hard to call. The length of the CDR3 is 11 residues. Germline CDR1 MDHEN, CDR2 SYDVKM. V was trimmed by 6 bases and J by 4 bases, leaving 4 bases between them. CDR3 protein: CASSVNQPQHF. In nucleotides, the CDR3 is TGTGCCAGCAGCGTAAATCAGCCCCAGCATTTT. The whole variable domain, remainder taken from reference TRBV28 and TRBJ1-5, is DVKVTQSSRYLVKRTGEKVFLECVQDMDHENMFWYRQDPGLGLRLIYFSYDVKMKEKGDIPEGYSVSREKKERFSLILESASTNQTSMYLCASSVNQPQHFGDGTRLSIL.

In this sample, this clone turned up a few times. This rearrangement joins TRBV7-9 to TRBJ1-1; 7 nucleotides match TRBD1. V dropped 5 bases and J dropped 2; count of bases not matched to a gene: 8. Germline CDR1 is SEHNR and CDR2 is FQNEAQ (reference sequence). This CDR3 contains 15 residues. In nucleotides, the CDR3 is TGTGCCAGCAGCCCGGGACAGACGATAAACACTGAAGCTTTCTTT. Residues: CASSPGQTINTEAFF.

V usage is TRBV11-2 and J usage is TRBJ1-3, with 7 bases aligning to TRBD1. The CDR3 extends over 15 amino acids. Germline V gene lookup returns CDR1 SGHAT and CDR2 FQNNGV. The ends lost 4 bases at V and 1 base at J; junction bases unmatched: 4. The CDR3 protein is CASSSVQGSGNTIYF. DNA for the CDR3: TGTGCCAGCAGCTCAGTACAGGGGTCTGGAAACACCATATATTTT.

This chain connects TRBV7-2 to TRBJ2-5, with TRBD1 as a possible D gene (6 bases). CDR3 size: 14 residues. V lost 1 base to trimming and J lost 2 bases, with 8 bases between them. The germline V gene encodes CDR1 SGHTA and CDR2 FQGNSA. CDR3 coding DNA: TGTGCCAGCAGCTTAGACAGGGCACAAGAGACCCAGTACTTC. It is translated as CASSLDRAQETQYF.

This chain connects TRBV24-1 to TRBJ2-5; TRBD1 is a possible D gene (6 bases). Per the germline V gene, CDR1 is KGHDR and CDR2 is SFDVKD. This CDR3 contains 16 residues. Trimming removed 4 bases at V and 5 bases at J, with 19 bases between. This CDR3 reads CATSEDGGAAAETQYF. As DNA, the CDR3 is TGTGCCACCAGTGAGGATGGGGGCGCGGCCGCCGAGACCCAGTACTTC.

The chain carries TRBV19 and TRBJ1-3; D not resolved. This CDR3 region has 15 residues. Germline V gives CDR1 LNHDA, CDR2 SQIVND (reference sequence). The V and J ends lost 3 bases and 0 bases respectively, with 9 bases between them. The CDR3: CASSIWAFSGNTIYF. CDR3 nucleotide sequence: TGTGCCAGTAGTATCTGGGCCTTCTCTGGAAACACCATATATTTT.

V gene TRBV18 combines with J gene TRBJ1-1; no firm D call. Trimming left V 0 bases short and J 1 base short, with 0 bases between. The CDR3 covers 12 residues. Germline loops: CDR1 KGHSH, CDR2 LQKENI. The CDR3 DNA follows: TGTGCCAGCTCACCACCGAACACTGAAGCTTTCTTT. It yields the protein CASSPPNTEAFF.

This clone has a handful of counts. V is TRBV4-2 and J is TRBJ1-6; D is unclear. Trimming took off 0 bases at V and 6 bases at J, with 12 bases between the two ends. The length of the CDR3 is 16 residues. Germline assignment: CDR1 LGHNA and CDR2 YNFKEQ. CDR3 protein: CASSQDLSQANSPLHF. DNA for the CDR3: TGTGCCAGCAGCCAAGATCTTTCTCAGGCTAATTCACCCCTCCACTTT.

The chain links TRBV10-2 to TRBJ2-1, with TRBD2 matching 9 bases. Germline loops: CDR1 WSHSY, CDR2 SAAADI. This CDR3 has 13 residues. V lost 3 bases, J lost 14 bases, and 8 bases stayed unmatched. The CDR3: CASSDRASGNEFF. The CDR3 coding sequence is TGCGCCAGCAGTGATAGGGCTAGCGGGAACGAGTTCTTC.

The chain links TRBV5-4 to TRBJ1-1; no clear D gene. Trimming cost V 4 bases and J 5 bases, with 18 bases left between them. The length of the CDR3 is 15 residues. From germline, CDR1 is SGHNT and CDR2 YYREEE (reference sequence). CDR3 nucleotides: TGTGCCAGCAGCCCTCAGTTAATCGGGTGGACTGAAGCTTTCTTT. Its protein product is CASSPQLIGWTEAFF.

V is TRBV19 and J is TRBJ1-4, with TRBD1 identical over 8 bases. The CDR3 loop spans 17 amino acids. The J segment lost 8 bases and the V segment lost 4 bases, leaving 15 bases of the junction unmatched. Germline-derived CDR1 and CDR2 are LNHDA and SQIVND (reference sequence). The CDR3 protein is CASSTRRGQGGREKLFF. CDR3 in DNA: TGTGCCAGTAGTACCCGCCGAGGACAGGGAGGGAGAGAAAAACTGTTTTTT.

In DNA, the CDR3 is TGTGCCAGCACCCCGGACAATCCGAGGGGGCCCCAGCATTTT. It translates to CASTPDNPRGPQHF. V gene TRBV5-5 combines with J gene TRBJ1-5, with a tentative D call TRBD1 (5 bases). V lost 6 bases and J lost 9, with 19 bases in between. This CDR3 has 14 residues. The germline CDR1 and CDR2 sequences are SGHKS and YYEKEE (reference sequence).

This rearrangement joins TRBV28 to TRBJ2-1; 8 positions agree with TRBD1. The germline CDR1 and CDR2 sequences are MDHEN and SYDVKM. The CDR3 is 16 residues long. After removal of 5 bases from V and 0 bases from J, the junction contained 6 bases not matched to a gene. CDR3 region: CASSSQGAASYNEQFF. CDR3 nucleotides: TGTGCCAGCAGTAGTCAGGGGGCTGCCTCCTACAATGAGCAGTTCTTC.

The J gene is TRBJ2-3, the V gene TRBV2; 10 bases are shared with TRBD2. The germline CDR1 and CDR2 sequences are SNHLY and FYNNEI. The ends lost 11 bases at V and 2 bases at J; junction bases unmatched: 10. The CDR3 runs to 15 residues. CDR3 region: CAAGGGTSVTDTQYF. The CDR3 nucleotides are TGTGCCGCGGGAGGAGGGACTAGCGTCACAGATACGCAGTATTTT.

J is TRBJ1-2 and V is TRBV29-1, with 12 bases that match TRBD1. The germline CDR1 and CDR2 sequences are SQVTM and ANQGSEA. Trimming cost V 6 bases and J 5 bases; bases outside gene matches: 4. There are 13 residues in the CDR3. CDR3 sequence (DNA): TGCAGCGTGGGACAGGGGGCCGGGTATGGCTACACCTTC. It translates to CSVGQGAGYGYTF.

The chain carries TRBV5-1 and TRBJ2-7; 8 bases align to TRBD1. Trimming took 4 bases from V and 4 from J; bases not matched to a gene: 4. CDR3 size: 13 residues. The germline gives CDR1 SGHRS, CDR2 YFSETQ. CDR3 nucleotides: TGCGCCAGCAGCGGGACAGGCGGTTACGAGCAGTACTTC. Amino acid sequence: CASSGTGGYEQYF. Supplemented by reference TRBV5-1 and TRBJ2-7, the full variable domain reads KAGVTQTPRYLIKTRGQQVTLSCSPISGHRSVSWYQQTPGQGLQFLFEYFSETQRNKGNFPGRFSGRQFSNSRSEMNVSTLELGDSALYLCASSGTGGYEQYFGPGTRLTVT.

This sequence joins TRBV6-5 and TRBJ2-7, with D hard to call. The CDR3 is made up of 13 amino acids. V dropped 4 bases and J dropped 4 bases, with 11 bases sitting between them. Germline V CDR1 and CDR2: MNHEY, SVGAGI. CDR3 amino acids: CASSLGRFYEQYF. The CDR3 nucleotides read TGTGCCAGCAGTTTGGGCCGCTTTTACGAGCAGTACTTC.

The chain links TRBV14 to TRBJ1-1; unclear D gene. V gave up 0 bases and J gave up 6 bases, with 11 bases separating them. The CDR3 is made up of 14 amino acids. The V gene's germline CDR1 is SGHDN and CDR2 FVKESK. The CDR3 bases are TGTGCCAGCAGCCAAGAGTCCTTTTGGGCTGAAGCTTTCTTT. This codes for CASSQESFWAEAFF.

The chain uses TRBV3-1 (or the pseudogene TRBV3-2) and TRBJ1-1; no clear D. CDR3 length equals 13 residues. The germline V gene encodes CDR1 LGHDT and CDR2 YNNKEL (reference sequence). With 5 bases removed from V and 11 bases from J, the gap between germline ends came to 18 bases. The CDR3 bases are TGTGCCAGCAGCAACCGGGGAAAGCTCTGGGCTTTCTTT. Its protein product is CASSNRGKLWAFF.

The V gene is TRBV5-1, the J gene TRBJ2-1; no reliable D call. This CDR3 has 14 amino acids. Deletions cut 7 bases from V and 6 bases from J, with 17 bases between. The germline CDR1 and CDR2 sequences are SGHRS and YFSETQ. Here the CDR3 DNA reads TGCGCCAGCGGATTACGGAACCTTCTCAATGAGCAGTTCTTC. Translated, it gives CASGLRNLLNEQFF.

The V gene is TRBV5-8, the J gene TRBJ2-2; no firm D call. Germline CDR1 SGHTS, CDR2 YDEGEE. This CDR3 comprises 13 residues. Trimming stripped 3 bases from V and 3 bases from J, with 6 bases between. The CDR3 here is CASSYGYTGELFF. DNA of the CDR3: TGTGCCAGCAGCTATGGGTACACCGGGGAGCTGTTTTTT.

J is TRBJ2-5 and V is TRBV25-1, with TRBD1 identical over 8 bases. CDR3 size: 15 residues. The V gene end was trimmed by 4 bases and the J gene end by 5 bases; junction bases not matched to a gene: 9. CDR1 is MGHDK and CDR2 is SYGVNS in the germline V gene. As DNA, the CDR3 is TGTGCCAGCAGTGTCGCCCGGACAGGGTCGGAGACCCAGTACTTC. Amino acids: CASSVARTGSETQYF.

V usage is TRBV3-1 (or the pseudogene TRBV3-2) and J usage is TRBJ1-1; D is unresolved. Germline lookup yields CDR1 LGHDT and CDR2 YNNKEL (reference sequence). This CDR3 is built from 13 residues. V shed 6 bases and J shed 0 bases, with 8 bases lying between them. The CDR3 coding sequence is TGTGCCAGCAGAATAGACTTGAACACTGAAGCTTTCTTT. Protein product: CASRIDLNTEAFF.

The chain links TRBV18 to TRBJ1-4; 10 bases are a match to TRBD1. Germline V lookup: CDR1 KGHSH, CDR2 LQKENI. With V trimmed by 6 bases and J by 6 bases, 4 bases remained unmatched. The CDR3 runs to 14 residues. CDR3 bases: TGTGCCAGCTCTTCCGGGACAGGGGATGAAAAACTGTTTTTT. This codes for CASSSGTGDEKLFF.

V usage is TRBV5-1 and J usage is TRBJ2-1, with unresolved D. V lost 0 bases to trimming and J lost 8 bases, with 12 bases between them. The CDR3 has 14 amino acids. The germline V gene has CDR1 SGHRS and CDR2 YFSETQ. The CDR3 nucleotides read TGCGCCAGCAGCTTGGGTGCGGCTAGGCATGAGCAGTTCTTC. Amino acid sequence: CASSLGAARHEQFF.

V and J are TRBV18 and TRBJ2-7, with 10 bases that match TRBD1. CDR3 length: 16 amino acids. J was trimmed by 5 bases and V by 3 bases; bases with no gene match: 10. The germline V gene has CDR1 KGHSH and CDR2 LQKENI. The CDR3 bases are TGTGCCAGCTCACCCAGTCTTGGGGGGACAGGGGACGAGCAGTACTTC. It translates to CASSPSLGGTGDEQYF.

The V and J genes are TRBV14 and TRBJ1-2; D not certain. The V and J ends lost 5 bases and 3 bases respectively, with 10 bases between them. The CDR3 is 13 residues long. Germline-derived CDR1 and CDR2 are SGHDN and FVKESK. CDR3 region: CASSWRVDYGYTF. The DNA for the CDR3 is TGTGCCAGCAGCTGGAGGGTGGACTATGGCTACACCTTC.

The chain is built from TRBV5-4 and TRBJ2-5; the D gene is possibly TRBD2 (5 bases). The CDR3 covers 14 residues. From germline, CDR1 is SGHNT and CDR2 YYREEE (reference sequence). Trimming cost V 6 bases and J 0 bases, with 12 bases left between them. CDR3 residues: CASIESGNQETQYF. The CDR3 coding sequence is TGTGCCAGCATCGAGTCCGGGAACCAAGAGACCCAGTACTTC.